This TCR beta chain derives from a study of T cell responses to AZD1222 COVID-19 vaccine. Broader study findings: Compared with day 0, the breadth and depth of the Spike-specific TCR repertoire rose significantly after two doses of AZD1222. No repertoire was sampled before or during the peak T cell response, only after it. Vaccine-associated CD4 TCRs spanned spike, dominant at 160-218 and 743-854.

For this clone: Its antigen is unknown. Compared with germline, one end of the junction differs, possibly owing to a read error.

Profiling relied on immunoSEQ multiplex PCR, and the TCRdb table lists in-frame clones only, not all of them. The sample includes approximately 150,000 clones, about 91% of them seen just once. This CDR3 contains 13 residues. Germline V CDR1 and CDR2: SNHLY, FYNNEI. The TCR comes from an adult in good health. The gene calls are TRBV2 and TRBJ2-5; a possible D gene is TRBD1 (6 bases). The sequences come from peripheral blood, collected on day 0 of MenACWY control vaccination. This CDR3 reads CASREGGRETQYF. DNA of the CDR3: TGTGCCAGCAGGGAAGGGGGACGGGAGACCCAGTACTTC.